Detailed here is one T cell receptor (beta chain). Its antigen has not been determined. Within one base of it there is no much larger clone, and no base qualities were kept. These data come from a study of Ad26.COV2.S vaccination and SARS-CoV-2 variants listed by TCRdb under 2021. With respect to the entire study: Vaccine-arm donors were drawn from COV1001, a multicentre, randomized, double-blind, placebo-controlled phase I-IIa trial of Ad26.COV2.S in healthy adults. Throughout the experiments and outcome assessment, investigators stayed blinded to trial group allocation. Trial participants were randomized into five groups of five: low-dose or high-dose Ad26.COV2.S given once or twice, or placebo on both occasions. Ad26.COV2.S was administered intramuscularly at 5 x 10^10 or 1 x 10^11 viral particles, either as a single shot or as two shots given 56 days apart. The TCR-sequenced set comprised approximately 32 samples: some 19 Ad26.COV2.S vaccine recipients, 5 placebo recipients and 8 SARS-CoV-2 convalescent individuals. The specificity and breadth of SARS-CoV-2-reactive T cell receptors after Ad26.COV2.S vaccination were assessed by TCRbeta repertoire sequencing.

Paper-wide results and their limitations: It was noted by the authors that total T cell responses may have been underestimated by the TCR breadth and depth analyses. The study was not powered for comparison of responses between vaccine doses or regimens. Compared with placebo recipients, Ad26.COV2.S recipients showed higher spike-specific TCR breadth (P = 0.0014). Vaccine and placebo recipients had comparable non-spike TCR breadth, which fits with the vaccine containing only spike. After vaccination, spike-specific CD8+ and CD4+ T cell responses were reported to show substantial breadth.

The sample's treatment or condition, from its label and the paper: around 19 received Ad26.COV2.S at low or high dose, single or two shots; about five received placebo; per-sample allocation not given. For vaccine and placebo recipients, repertoires were sequenced using samples collected on day 63 after the first injection. Between 29 July and 7 August 2020, Cohort 1b enrolled around 25 adults aged 18-55 years at one site in Boston, USA. As a vaccine, Ad26.COV2.S was a replication-incompetent adenovirus type 26 vector that expressed a prefusion-stabilized SARS-CoV-2 spike protein derived from the original Wuhan strain. The immunoSEQ Assay was the method used to sequence TCRbeta CDR3 regions. After extraction, genomic DNA underwent amplification by bias-controlled multiplex PCR, followed by high-throughput sequencing. In the paper's pipeline: To quantify the absolute abundance of every unique TCRbeta CDR3 region, sequences were collapsed and filtered. Usable DNA was measured by amplifying reference genes present in all nucleated cells, and TCRbeta template counts were normalized to that usable DNA to estimate T cell fraction. Repertoire TCRs were annotated as SARS-CoV-2-specific when V gene, CDR3 amino acid sequence and J gene were exactly matched to a known reactive TCR set. The reference SARS-CoV-2 TCR set was derived from MIRA and filtered for enrichment in COVID-19-positive ImmuneCODE repertoires, a step that removed public or cross-reactive TCRs. Using the MIRA antigens, annotated TCRs were further analysed by specific ORF or by position within an ORF. Breadth was defined as annotated unique rearrangements over total unique productive rearrangements; depth was the summed frequency of those rearrangements. Two-sided Wilcoxon rank-sum tests were used to compare TCR breadth between groups. As stored in TCRdb, this immuneACCESS dataset retains in-frame rearrangements with V and J assigned. A fraction of the clones does not appear; measured against another copy, unresolved V genes explain less than half of the discrepancy, and the remainder lacks a known reason. V, J and clone size were drawn from that table, and D and trimming were deduced from the DNA. This sample lists about 280,000 clones; approximately 89% were detected once. Approximately 3.4% of the sample rests with the top ten.

This TCR derives from a person aged 18-65 years who received the Ad26.COV2.S COVID-19 vaccine or a placebo. The starting material was peripheral blood, obtained in a trial of Ad26.COV2.S vaccine versus placebo.

The CDR3 amino acid sequence is: CAWKRRGLYTF. The DNA sequence reads TGTGCCTGGAAAAGGCGGGGTCTTTACACCTTC. The sequence links TRBV30 to TRBJ1-2; the D gene assignment is ambiguous. CDR1 and CDR2, looked up from the germline V gene (reference sequence), are GTSNPN and SVGIG. V and J lose 4 bases and 11 bases, and a span of 14 bases separates them. The CDR3 contains 11 residues, cysteine and phenylalanine counted. Of all the DNA, just the CDR3 is kept, 33 bases in frame from base 1.